Described below is a single TCR beta chain sequence and its context. Its antigen remains undetermined. The input lacks base qualities; no much larger clone sits a single base away. The data were obtained in a study of T cell responses to AZD1222 COVID-19 vaccine (dated by TCRdb to about 2021). For the study in its entirety: A total of about 250 trial participants underwent TCR sequencing, of whom 200 to 220 had received two doses of AZD1222 and some 25 had received two doses of the MenACWY control vaccine. Trial participants were enrolled by age into subgroups of 18-55, 56-69 and 70-plus years, and about 150, 27 and 61 TCR-sequenced participants, respectively, were included in these subgroups.

Overall study results and their limits: Because no samples from the day 14 peak response were available, repertoires could be characterized only after the peak T cell response. The 56-69-year group was small, and its depth increase did not reach significance, likely because of low power. The whole spike protein was spanned by vaccine-associated CD4 TCRs, and dominant responses were seen in regions 160-218 and 743-854. A significant rise in spike-specific TCR breadth and depth was observed after two AZD1222 doses relative to day 0 and relative to MenACWY recipients. Nearly half of unique spike-specific TCRs reportedly recognized epitopes outside regions mutated in the B.1.351 and B.1.1.7 variants. Conclusions about previously exposed vaccinees were limited because only 6 or 7 AZD1222 recipients were SARS-CoV-2 seropositive at baseline. Participants were mostly white British and included more females than males, and it was suggested by the authors that clonal diversity may have been underestimated.

In the germline V gene, CDR1 corresponds to SGHTA and CDR2 to FQGNSA. Spanning cysteine to phenylalanine, the CDR3 consists of 14 amino acids. This entry keeps only the CDR3 DNA: 42 bases, framed from base 1. Clipping removes 8 bases from V and 2 bases from J, with 8 as the unmatched junction base count. In the paper's terms, the time point label means: about 28 days (+/-7) after the second vaccine dose. AZD1222 recipients given second doses at about 4 weeks or at about 12 weeks were pooled, since spike-specific TCR depth and breadth were not found to differ between the two schedules. The vaccinee samples were drawn from two UK trials, COV001 and COV002, one of which was a single-blind randomized controlled phase 2/3 trial testing AZD1222 (ChAdOx1 nCoV-19) in healthy adults. Trial participant PBMC samples were collected at day 0 and day 28 after the second dose for TCRbeta chain sequencing. The CDR3 regions of human TCRbeta chains were subjected to immunosequencing. As for how the authors treated the data: TCRs in the repertoires were matched against a reference library of SARS-CoV-2-specific TCRs that had been generated with the MIRA antigen-specificity platform. Breadth was defined as the fraction of unique TCRs that were SARS-CoV-2-associated. Depth was defined as the fraction of total T cells that were SARS-CoV-2-associated. Using the MIRA data, each spike-specific TCR was assigned both to the spike region to which the TCR was reactive and to a CD4 or CD8 class. Log10-transformed breadth and depth values were compared by one-way ANOVA with Sidak's multiple comparisons tests. TCRdb carries this immuneACCESS record with in-frame sequences only. Its versions omit some clonotypes, under half of them owing to an unresolved V gene in the studies checked, with the rest unexplained. For V, J and clone size, that table is used; D and trimming come from the DNA. This sample holds 150,000 to 200,000 clones; about nine tenths were observed only once. The ten largest account for about 1.7% of the sample.

The source of this sequence is an adult who received the AZD1222 COVID-19 vaccine. The source material was peripheral blood, sampled 28 days after the second AZD1222 dose. This sequence uses TRBV7-2 and TRBJ2-7; TRBD1 aligns with 8 central bases. The CDR3 here reads CASSANRGTYEQYF. In nucleotides, the sequence is TGTGCCAGCTCTGCGAACAGGGGGACCTACGAGCAGTACTTC.